What follows are 10 T cell receptor beta chains derived from one specimen sequenced in a study of Ad26.COV2.S vaccination and SARS-CoV-2 variants. Treatment given: about 20 received Ad26.COV2.S at low or high dose, single or two shots; about 5 received placebo; per-sample allocation not given. Day 63 after the first vaccine or placebo injection was the time point for sampling. TCRdb's table, derived via immunoSEQ multiplex PCR, lists solely in-frame clones and lacks some. The repertoire has around 450,000 clones, about nine tenths of them found once; the top ten carry over 9%. Here the sequenced sample was peripheral blood, taken in a trial of Ad26.COV2.S vaccine versus placebo. These receptors came from a person between 18 and 60 years old who received the Ad26.COV2.S COVID-19 vaccine or a placebo.

The chain has TRBV6-5 and TRBJ1-2; D remains unclear. CDR1 and CDR2 (germline): MNHEY, SVGAGI. Trimming left V 6 bases short and J 8 bases short, with 16 bases between. This CDR3 spans 13 amino acids. CDR3 sequence: CASSLGVRGGYTF. The CDR3 nucleotides are TGTGCCAGCAGCCTGGGAGTTCGAGGAGGCTACACCTTC.

The V and J genes are TRBV19 and TRBJ2-2; D uncertain. CDR3 length: 14 residues. V was clipped by 11 bases and J by 1 base, with 14 bases between them. Germline V CDR1 and CDR2: LNHDA, SQIVND (reference sequence). The CDR3 bases are TGTGCCGGCCAAGAACAGCTGAACACCGGGGAGCTGTTTTTT. Its translation is CAGQEQLNTGELFF.

The J gene is TRBJ2-7, the V gene TRBV4-3; the match to TRBD2 covers 11 bases. Unmatched junction bases numbered 7, after V lost 0 bases and J lost 3 bases. The CDR3 covers 17 residues. The germline CDR1 and CDR2 sequences are LGHNA and YSLEER. The CDR3 sequence: CASSQDVTGLAGYEQYF. The DNA of the CDR3 is TGCGCCAGCAGCCAAGACGTTACAGGACTAGCGGGCTACGAGCAGTACTTC.

This chain joins TRBV19 and TRBJ1-1; D unclear. This CDR3 spans 13 amino acids. The germline V gene has CDR1 LNHDA and CDR2 SQIVND (reference sequence). Trimming cost V 2 bases and J 4 bases, with 8 bases left between them. The CDR3 bases are TGTGCCAGTAGTATAAAGACCGGCACTGAAGCTTTCTTT. Protein: CASSIKTGTEAFF.

The V and J genes are TRBV6-2 or TRBV6-3 and TRBJ1-1, with 8 bases lining up with TRBD1. Looked up from germline, CDR1 is MNHEY and CDR2 is SVGEGT. The CDR3 is 14 residues long. V gave up 2 bases and J gave up 4 bases; unmatched junction bases: 3. The CDR3 reads CASSYVTGGTEAFF. The CDR3 bases are TGTGCCAGCAGTTACGTTACAGGGGGCACTGAAGCTTTCTTT.

The V gene is TRBV19, the J gene TRBJ1-2; possibly TRBD1 for D (5 bases). The germline CDR1 and CDR2 sequences are LNHDA and SQIVND (reference sequence). CDR3 size: 15 residues. V shed 5 bases and J shed 2 bases, with 15 bases lying between them. CDR3 sequence (DNA): TGTGCCAGTAGTGACCGGGACGACCTCAACTATGGCTACACCTTC. Translated, it gives CASSDRDDLNYGYTF.

This chain uses TRBV20-1 with TRBJ2-5; the D is unclear. This CDR3 contains 11 residues. In germline, CDR1 is DFQATT, CDR2 SNEGSKA (reference sequence). V lost 3 bases to trimming and J lost 4 bases, with 6 bases between them. The CDR3 protein is CSASFSETQYF. CDR3 sequence (DNA): TGCAGTGCTAGTTTTTCAGAGACCCAGTACTTC.

This chain joins TRBV7-7 and TRBJ2-5; possible D gene TRBD2, 6 bases. This CDR3 has 14 amino acids. V was clipped by 1 base and J by 5 bases, with 11 bases between them. Germline CDR1 SSHAT, CDR2 FNYEAQ (reference sequence). CDR3 in DNA: TGTGCCAGCAGCTTAGTTGGGGGAGGCGAGACCCAGTACTTC. The encoded protein is CASSLVGGGETQYF.

About this clone itself: Within the sample, other DNA sequences also encode this same CDR3. The CDR3 reads CASSPPKETQYF. The CDR3 DNA reads TGTGCCAGCTCACCACCGAAGGAGACCCAGTACTTC. The V gene is TRBV18, the J gene TRBJ2-5; D not resolved. The CDR3 has 12 residues. V was clipped by 0 bases and J by 5 bases, with 4 bases between them. Germline assignment: CDR1 KGHSH and CDR2 LQKENI. The full variable domain, in which reference TRBV18 and TRBJ2-5 provide the parts outside the CDR3, is NAGVMQNPRHLVRRRGQEARLRCSPMKGHSHVYWYRQLPEEGLKFMVYLQKENIIDESGMPKERFSAEFPKEGPSILRIQQVVRGDSAAYFCASSPPKETQYFGPGTRLLVL.

CDR3 in amino acids: CASSLRPGSWTYNEQFF. The DNA for the CDR3 is TGTGCCAGCAGCTTGAGGCCGGGATCATGGACCTACAATGAGCAGTTCTTC. The chain recombines TRBV5-6 with TRBJ2-1, with D possibly matching TRBD2 (5 bases). Germline V gene lookup returns CDR1 SGHDT and CDR2 YYEEEE. The CDR3 is made up of 17 amino acids. The V gene lost 1 base and the J gene lost 2 bases, with 16 bases spanning the gap.